These T cell receptor beta chains were read from a single sample in a study of CD4+ T cells in melanoma. The assay was immunoSEQ multiplex PCR, and TCRdb's table has in-frame clones only and misses some. Of about 50,000 clones in the sample, roughly nine tenths are singletons; the top ten hold approximately 10%. The sequenced sample was peripheral blood. These receptors came from a human donor with melanoma. CDR3s include the opening cysteine and the closing phenylalanine or tryptophan. Fields, in order: clone size, J gene, V gene, CDR3 protein. Clone size is shown for a subset of rows, as once, few, many or a class of expanded clone.

size: NA
J: TRBJ2-3
V: TRBV28
CDR3: CASSWTSLGDTQYF

size: NA
J: TRBJ2-1
V: TRBV5-6
CDR3: CASSLAQGYNEQFF

size: NA
J: TRBJ2-2
V: TRBV7-8
CDR3: CASSLSGKGRLFF

size: once
J: TRBJ2-5
V: TRBV29-1
CDR3: CSGGTGGETQYF

size: NA
J: TRBJ2-3
V: TRBV10-3
CDR3: CAIKSGGSTDTQYF

size: NA
J: TRBJ1-5
V: TRBV2
CDR3: CASRGVDRDSNQPQHF

size: NA
J: TRBJ2-6
V: TRBV7-2
CDR3: CAIPRGGGANVLTF

size: NA
J: TRBJ1-4
V: TRBV10-3
CDR3: CAISVESGPVGEKLFF

size: NA
J: TRBJ2-2
V: TRBV5-4
CDR3: CASSTTGTETGELFF

size: NA
J: TRBJ2-1
V: TRBV28
CDR3: CASSLISGGSYNEQFF

size: NA
J: TRBJ2-2
V: TRBV7-2
CDR3: CASSLAGELFF

size: NA
J: TRBJ1-6
V: TRBV19
CDR3: CASSIAQTGVDSPLHF

size: once
J: TRBJ2-2
V: TRBV29-1
CDR3: CSVGTSGGQDTGELFF